This T cell receptor beta chain originates from a study of blood T cell repertoires in COVID-19 (dated by TCRdb to 2019 to 2021). For the wider study: Collaborator samples came from the United States, Italy and Spain and covered acute and convalescent phases of COVID-19. Subjects who had been exposed to COVID-19, were actively infected with it, or had recovered from it provided the deeply sampled blood TCRbeta repertoires that made up the dataset. Sample metadata almost always included a de-identified subject ID, COVID-19 status, age in years and sex. The repertoires were released in a freely available public database intended as a resource for research on the immune response to SARS-CoV-2. The prospective study material was composed of cDNA or gDNA derived from T cells, B-cell-depleted T cells, or PBMCs. Where available, HLA class I and class II types were obtained from metadata supplied by the sample provider rather than from assay-based typing. The samples were drawn from two sources: the first 160 participants of the ongoing ImmuneRACE study, and some 1,300 subjects contributed by 6 global collaborators. Paper-wide results and their limitations: The amount of clinical and demographic metadata varied by source and participant and was provided uncurated.

In Seattle, one collaborating source enrolled patients while the infection was active and tracked those patients longitudinally over the course of disease. Whole blood was collected in K2EDTA tubes by collaborating institutions according to the institutions' own protocols. For TCRbeta analysis, collaborator samples were shipped as frozen whole blood, as isolated PBMCs, or as DNA extracted from either sample type. TCRbeta CDR3 regions were amplified from genomic DNA using the immunoSEQ Assay, a bias-controlled multiplex PCR. The paper's processing steps were these. The number of nucleated cells in each sample was estimated by amplification of reference gene primers within the assay. Sequence reads were collapsed and filtered to measure the absolute abundance of every unique TCRbeta CDR3 rearrangement. Productive Simpson clonality was computed per sample as the square root of Simpson's diversity index over productive rearrangements. The table was pulled from immuneACCESS by TCRdb, which kept in-frame rearrangements only. Such tables lose some clones; where checked, under half of the loss comes from unresolved V genes, and the rest has no known cause. V and J calls and clone size come straight from that table; D and trimming were deduced from the DNA. Within this sample are roughly 260,000 clones, with about 91% of them counted one time only. The ten largest clones add up to approximately 2.6% of the sample.

V drops 7 bases and J drops 6 bases, leaving 10 bases in between. CDR1 and CDR2 are drawn from the germline V gene: SNHLY, FYNNEI. Inclusive of the bounding cysteine and phenylalanine, the CDR3 is 12 residues long. Just the 36-base CDR3 DNA is kept, in frame starting at base 1. This clone was seen a single time. The antigen this receptor binds is unknown. No per-base quality is available; no much larger clone lies one base away. The origin of this receptor is a person aged 18-30 years with COVID-19, enrolled during active disease. The sequence is built from TRBV2 and TRBJ2-1; too little of a D gene remains to name it. Sample: peripheral blood. The CDR3 region: CASILSGNEQFF. In nucleotide form, the sequence is TGTGCCAGCATCCTTAGTGGCAATGAGCAGTTCTTC.